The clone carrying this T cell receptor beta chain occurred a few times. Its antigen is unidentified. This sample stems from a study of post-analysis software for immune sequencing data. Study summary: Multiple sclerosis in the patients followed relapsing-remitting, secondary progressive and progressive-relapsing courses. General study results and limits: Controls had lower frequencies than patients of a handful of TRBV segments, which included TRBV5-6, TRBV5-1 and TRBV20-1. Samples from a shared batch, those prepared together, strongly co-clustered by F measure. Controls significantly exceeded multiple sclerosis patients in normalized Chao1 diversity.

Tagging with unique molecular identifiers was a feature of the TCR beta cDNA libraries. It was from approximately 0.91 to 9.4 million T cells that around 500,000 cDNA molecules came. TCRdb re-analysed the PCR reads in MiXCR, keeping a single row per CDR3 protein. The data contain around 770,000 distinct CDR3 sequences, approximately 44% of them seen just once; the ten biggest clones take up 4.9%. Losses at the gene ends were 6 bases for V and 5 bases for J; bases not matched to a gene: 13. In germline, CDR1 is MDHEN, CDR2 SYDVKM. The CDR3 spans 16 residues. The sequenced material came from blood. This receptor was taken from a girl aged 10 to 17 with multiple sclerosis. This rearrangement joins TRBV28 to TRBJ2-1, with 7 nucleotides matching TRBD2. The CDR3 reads CASSPSSGTGNNEQFF. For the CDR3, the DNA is TGTGCCAGCAGCCCATCCAGCGGGACTGGGAACAATGAGCAGTTCTTC.